The 24 T cell receptor beta chains below were found in one sample sequenced in a study of breast tumors, draining lymph nodes, adjacent tissues. Samples came from axillary lymph nodes draining the breast cancer. TCRdb re-analysed the multiplex PCR reads in MiXCR, keeping a single row per CDR3 protein. The table lists about 150,000 distinct CDR3 sequences, 20% to 25% of them singletons, with around 2.7% in the top ten. The sample taken for sequencing was axillary lymph node tissue. These receptors were obtained from a female donor with breast cancer. Some clones in this sample may be carry-over from other donors' samples.

This clonotype was seen repeatedly, ten times or more. The chain links TRBV6-5 to TRBJ2-1; 8 bases are shared with TRBD2. The CDR3 totals 14 residues. Germline CDR1 reads MNHEY; CDR2 reads SVGAGI. The V gene end was trimmed by 5 bases and the J gene end by 2 bases; junction bases not matched to a gene: 2. The chain's CDR3 is CASSRRGAYNEQFF. In DNA form, the CDR3 reads TGTGCCAGCAGTCGGCGGGGGGCCTACAATGAGCAGTTCTTC.

This clonotype was counted at least ten times. The chain uses TRBV5-6 and TRBJ2-7, with D uncertain. V shed 4 bases and J shed 0 bases, with 14 bases lying between them. The CDR3 has 15 residues. Germline CDR1 reads SGHDT; CDR2 reads YYEEEE. The CDR3 region has the DNA TGTGCCAGCAGCGCCCCCGGCAGTTACTCCTACGAGCAGTACTTC. Translation gives CASSAPGSYSYEQYF.

This clonotype was counted at least ten times. This chain connects TRBV6-1 to TRBJ2-5; 7 bases map to TRBD1. J was trimmed by 1 base and V by 5 bases; bases with no gene match: 13. Per the germline V gene, CDR1 is MNHNS and CDR2 is SASEGT. This CDR3 is built from 17 residues. The CDR3 nucleotides are TGTGCCAGCAGTCCACCTCAGGACAGGTGGGTCCAAGAGACCCAGTACTTC. Translated: CASSPPQDRWVQETQYF.

This clonotype was detected ten times or more. The rearrangement joins TRBV4-2 to TRBJ1-4; maybe TRBD1 (5 bases). V dropped 3 bases and J dropped 3 bases, with 14 bases sitting between them. Germline V lookup: CDR1 LGHNA, CDR2 YNFKEQ. This CDR3 contains 16 residues. The CDR3 region is CASSQYEQTANEKLFF. CDR3 DNA: TGTGCCAGCAGCCAGTACGAACAGACAGCTAATGAAAAACTGTTTTTT.

Ten or more counts support this clonotype. The chain employs TRBV11-2 and TRBJ1-4, with no clear D. Germline V CDR1 and CDR2: SGHAT, FQNNGV. With 6 bases removed from V and 0 bases from J, the gap between germline ends came to 14 bases. The CDR3 extends over 16 amino acids. The CDR3: CASSSLQTTTNEKLFF. For the CDR3, the DNA is TGTGCCAGCAGTTCCCTCCAGACTACAACTAATGAAAAACTGTTTTTT.

This rearrangement joins TRBV13 to TRBJ2-5; the D call may be TRBD1 or TRBD2 (6 bases each). In germline, CDR1 is PRHDT, CDR2 FYEKMQ (reference sequence). Deletions cut 3 bases from V and 4 bases from J, with 9 bases between. This CDR3 spans 13 amino acids. CDR3 sequence: CASSFPGAETQYF. In DNA form, the CDR3 reads TGTGCCAGCAGCTTCCCGGGGGCAGAGACCCAGTACTTC.

This clonotype was seen ten or more times. This CDR3 reads CASSLSGRRNASYEQYF. In DNA, the CDR3 is TGTGCCAGCAGCTTATCGGGACGAAGGAACGCTTCCTACGAGCAGTACTTC. The chain has TRBV7-8 and TRBJ2-7; D could derive from TRBD1 or TRBD2 (5 bases each). The CDR3 contains 17 residues. With 2 bases removed from V and 1 base from J, the gap between germline ends came to 18 bases. The V gene's germline CDR1 is SGHVS and CDR2 FQNEAQ.

The sample holds many counts of this clonotype. The genes are TRBV5-6 and TRBJ2-5, with 10 bases identical to TRBD1. The CDR3 totals 17 residues. The germline gives CDR1 SGHDT, CDR2 YYEEEE. The J segment lost 4 bases and the V segment lost 4 bases, leaving 13 bases of the junction unmatched. The CDR3 loop is CASSPARTGGIGETQYF. The CDR3 region has the DNA TGTGCCAGCAGCCCGGCACGGACAGGGGGAATTGGAGAGACCCAGTACTTC.

Notes on this clonotype: Being one base from a much bigger clone, this may be a read error. The chain carries TRBV15 and TRBJ2-1; D possibly corresponds to TRBD2 (6 bases). With 3 bases removed from V and 12 bases from J, the gap between germline ends came to 12 bases. This CDR3 is built from 12 residues. Germline V CDR1 and CDR2: LNHNV, YYDKDF (reference sequence). The CDR3 loop is CATSRRGDVQFF. For the CDR3, the DNA is TGTGCCACCAGCAGGCGGGGTGATGTGCAGTTCTTC.

Regarding this clonotype: This clone may be a read error of a much larger clone one base away. The CDR3 end shows no conserved phenylalanine or tryptophan, and so a read error is likely. CDR3 residues: CASSLRRPGGSTDTQYS. The CDR3 DNA is TGTGCCAGCAGCTTAAGACGGCCAGGGGGAAGCACAGATACGCAGTATTCT. This rearrangement joins TRBV13 to TRBJ2-3; 7 positions match TRBD1. This CDR3 has 17 residues. V shed 2 bases, J shed 0 bases, and the junction held 8 bases outside the gene matches. The germline V gene has CDR1 PRHDT and CDR2 FYEKMQ (reference sequence).

This clonotype was seen repeatedly, ten times or more. The chain links TRBV7-2 to TRBJ2-3, with 9 bases identical to TRBD1. The V and J ends lost 3 bases and 1 base, in that order; junction bases with no gene match: 8. The length of the CDR3 is 17 residues. In germline, CDR1 is SGHTA, CDR2 FQGNSA. DNA for the CDR3: TGTGCCAGCAGCTTGGACAGGGGATTAAGGGGCACAGATACGCAGTATTTT. It is translated as CASSLDRGLRGTDTQYF.

The chain recombines TRBV5-6 with TRBJ2-3; 9 nucleotides align to TRBD1. Germline loops: CDR1 SGHDT, CDR2 YYEEEE. The CDR3 contains 16 residues. The V and J ends lost 4 bases and 2 bases, in that order; junction bases with no gene match: 8. In DNA form, the CDR3 reads TGTGCCAGCAGCCAATTCGGGACAGGGTACACAGATACGCAGTATTTT. This gives the protein CASSQFGTGYTDTQYF. The full variable domain, its missing parts supplied by reference TRBV5-6 and TRBJ2-3, is DAGVTQSPTHLIKTRGQQVTLRCSPKSGHDTVSWYQQALGQGPQFIFQYYEEEERQRGNFPDRFSGHQFPNYSSELNVNALLLGDSALYLCASSQFGTGYTDTQYFGPGTRLTVL.

This clonotype has a count of ten or more. The rearrangement joins TRBV4-3 to TRBJ2-2, with 11 bases fitting TRBD2. V lost 4 bases, J lost 2 bases, and 6 bases stayed unmatched. The CDR3 has 17 amino acids. Looked up from germline, CDR1 is LGHNA and CDR2 is YSLEER. The CDR3 DNA follows: TGCGCCAGCAGCCCGCGACTAGCGGGATATAACACCGGGGAGCTGTTTTTT. The encoded protein is CASSPRLAGYNTGELFF.

The gene calls are TRBV10-3 and TRBJ2-7; TRBD2 matches at 9 bases. Germline V gene lookup returns CDR1 ENHRY and CDR2 SYGVKD. This CDR3 spans 15 amino acids. Germline trimming cut 4 bases from V and 5 bases from J; bases unmatched to any gene: 9. DNA of the CDR3: TGTGCCATCAGTGCGGGTTTAGCGGGAGTCCACGAGCAGTACTTC. Amino acid sequence: CAISAGLAGVHEQYF.

The chain recombines TRBV27 with TRBJ2-7; weak D call: TRBD1 (5 bases). CDR1 is MNHEY, CDR2 SMNVEV, per germline (reference sequence). Deletions cut 5 bases from V and 3 bases from J, with 14 bases between. The CDR3 sequence is 14 residues long. This chain's CDR3 is CASSKTIRDYEQYF. For the CDR3, the DNA is TGTGCCAGCAGTAAGACAATCAGGGACTACGAGCAGTACTTC.

This clonotype was recorded many times. The chain has TRBV2 and TRBJ2-7; 7 bases agree with TRBD2. V was pared by 4 bases and J by 2 bases, with 8 bases of the junction left unmatched. CDR3 length equals 15 residues. The germline V gene has CDR1 SNHLY and CDR2 FYNNEI. The CDR3 loop reads CASSGASGTTYEQYF. The CDR3 DNA is TGTGCCAGCAGTGGGGCTAGCGGAACCACCTACGAGCAGTACTTC.

This clonotype occurred a few times. This chain joins TRBV6-1 and TRBJ2-5; D may match TRBD1 or TRBD2 (6 bases each). The germline V gene has CDR1 MNHNS and CDR2 SASEGT. CDR3 size: 14 residues. Trimming left V 8 bases short and J 5 bases short, with 18 bases between. The DNA of the CDR3 is TGTGCCAGCTACCCCGGGGGCCGTCCGGAGACCCAGTACTTC. As protein: CASYPGGRPETQYF.

The chain joins TRBV19 to TRBJ2-7; D uncertain. V lost 5 bases, J lost 2 bases, and 16 bases lay in between. The CDR3 is 15 residues long. Germline V gene lookup returns CDR1 LNHDA and CDR2 SQIVND (reference sequence). CDR3 protein: CASSQRYRQPYEQYF. In nucleotides, the CDR3 is TGTGCCAGTAGTCAGAGGTACCGACAACCCTACGAGCAGTACTTC.

For this clonotype: A single base separates this from a much larger clone, so it may be a read error. The chain carries TRBV6-1 and TRBJ1-5, with D unclear. The ends were cut back, 6 bases at V and 1 base at J, with 13 bases in the middle. The CDR3 has 15 residues. The germline CDR1 and CDR2 sequences are MNHNS and SASEGT. CDR3: CASRDGLGSNQPQHF. Written as DNA, the CDR3 is TGTGCCAGCAGAGACGGGTTAGGGAGCAATCAGCCCCAGCATTTT.

This clonotype was seen ten or more times. V usage is TRBV4-2 and J usage is TRBJ2-7, with 9 bases aligning to TRBD2. J was trimmed by 3 bases and V by 1 base; bases with no gene match: 4. Per the germline V gene, CDR1 is LGHNA and CDR2 is YNFKEQ. CDR3 length equals 15 residues. CDR3 region: CASSQAAGGFYEQYF. DNA of the CDR3: TGTGCCAGCAGCCAAGCTGCGGGAGGGTTCTACGAGCAGTACTTC.

This clonotype was observed many times. The chain is built from TRBV20-1 and TRBJ1-2; D remains unclear. CDR1 is DFQATT, CDR2 SNEGSKA, per germline (reference sequence). This CDR3 is 14 amino acids long. The V gene lost 5 bases and the J gene lost 4 bases, with 17 bases spanning the gap. The CDR3 DNA reads TGCAGTGCTGGGCTCGGTGGGCCCCCCTATGGCTACACCTTC. It translates to CSAGLGGPPYGYTF.

Concerning this clonotype itself: No conserved phenylalanine or tryptophan ends this CDR3, so it is likely a read error. The rearrangement links TRBV18 to TRBJ2-5, with 7 nucleotides matching TRBD1. The germline V gene has CDR1 KGHSH and CDR2 LQKENI. The CDR3 runs 13 residues. J was trimmed by 3 bases and V by 6 bases; bases with no gene match: 4. CDR3 sequence (DNA): TGTGCCAGCTCCCGGGGACAGAAAGAGACCCAGTACCTC. This sequence encodes CASSRGQKETQYL.

This clonotype was picked up many times. The chain recombines TRBV5-5 with TRBJ1-2, with TRBD1 matching 10 bases. CDR1 is SGHKS, CDR2 YYEKEE, per germline (reference sequence). The CDR3 sequence is 13 residues long. Trimming removed 4 bases from V and 7 bases from J; junction bases left unmatched: 4. The CDR3 spells CASSDGTGAGYTF. DNA of the CDR3: TGTGCCAGCAGCGACGGGACAGGGGCTGGCTACACCTTC.

This clonotype was picked up many times. The chain recombines TRBV7-9 with TRBJ1-2, with D tentatively TRBD1 (6 bases). Trimming removed 3 bases from V and 2 bases from J, with 7 bases in between. This CDR3 has 13 amino acids. Germline V lookup: CDR1 SEHNR, CDR2 FQNEAQ (reference sequence). CDR3 in amino acids: CASSFTGNYGYTF. DNA for the CDR3: TGTGCCAGCAGCTTCACAGGGAACTATGGCTACACCTTC.